A selection of T cell receptor beta chains follows, all from one sample in a study of identical twins. MiXCR, run by TCRdb on the 5' RACE reads, gives a single entry per CDR3 protein. The sample lists roughly 1.6 million distinct CDR3 sequences, around 33% occurring once. Sample: cord blood. Receptors were obtained from a newborn girl in good health. The CDR3 runs from the conserved cysteine through the conserved F or W. Fields, in order: D gene, J gene, V gene, CDR3 length, clone size, CDR3 protein, CDR3 DNA. D genes are given only for firm matches. The size field is filled for only some rows; it gives once, few, many or a size class.

d_call: NA
j_call: TRBJ1-1
v_call: TRBV24-1
cdr3_length: 13
clone_size: NA
cdr3_aa: CATSDSYSSEAFF
cdr3_nt: TGTGCCACCAGTGATTCCTACAGCTCTGAAGCTTTCTTT

d_call: NA
j_call: TRBJ2-1
v_call: TRBV6-1
cdr3_length: 16
clone_size: few
cdr3_aa: CASSGVDSGSYNEQFF
cdr3_nt: TGTGCCAGCAGTGGGGTTGATAGCGGATCCTACAATGAGCAGTTCTTC

d_call: TRBD1
j_call: TRBJ1-2
v_call: TRBV4-2
cdr3_length: 15
clone_size: few
cdr3_aa: CASSRNRDRDYGYTF
cdr3_nt: TGTGCCAGCAGCCGTAACCGGGACAGGGACTATGGCTACACCTTC

d_call: NA
j_call: TRBJ1-6
v_call: TRBV7-9
cdr3_length: 15
clone_size: few
cdr3_aa: CASSLARQTNSPLHF
cdr3_nt: TGTGCCAGCAGCTTAGCCAGACAGACAAATTCACCCCTCCACTTT

d_call: TRBD2
j_call: TRBJ2-7
v_call: TRBV20-1
cdr3_length: 14
clone_size: NA
cdr3_aa: CSARSTSYVNEQYF
cdr3_nt: TGCAGTGCTAGATCGACTAGCTATGTTAACGAGCAGTACTTC

d_call: NA
j_call: TRBJ2-3
v_call: TRBV3-1
cdr3_length: 16
clone_size: NA
cdr3_aa: CASSQDFGRLTDTQYF
cdr3_nt: TGTGCCAGCAGCCAAGATTTCGGGCGGCTCACAGATACGCAGTATTTT

d_call: NA
j_call: TRBJ2-7
v_call: TRBV6-5
cdr3_length: 16
clone_size: NA
cdr3_aa: CASSYGQGGDSYEQYF
cdr3_nt: TGTGCCAGCAGTTACGGTCAGGGGGGCGACTCCTACGAGCAGTACTTC

d_call: NA
j_call: TRBJ2-2
v_call: TRBV11-1
cdr3_length: 16
clone_size: few
cdr3_aa: CASSPGRFANTGELFF
cdr3_nt: TGTGCCAGCAGCCCTGGGCGATTCGCGAACACCGGGGAGCTGTTTTTT

d_call: TRBD1
j_call: TRBJ2-1
v_call: TRBV6-5
cdr3_length: 15
clone_size: NA
cdr3_aa: CASTPQRDRVSEQFF
cdr3_nt: TGTGCCAGCACTCCTCAAAGGGACAGGGTTAGTGAGCAGTTCTTC

d_call: TRBD1
j_call: TRBJ2-7
v_call: TRBV4-2
cdr3_length: 16
clone_size: NA
cdr3_aa: CASSDIDRGFTYEQYF
cdr3_nt: TGTGCCAGCAGCGATATCGACAGGGGGTTTACCTACGAGCAGTACTTC

d_call: NA
j_call: TRBJ2-5
v_call: TRBV7-7
cdr3_length: 17
clone_size: NA
cdr3_aa: CASSLGSVGGVVETQYF
cdr3_nt: TGTGCTAGCAGCTTAGGATCCGTGGGGGGAGTGGTGGAGACCCAGTACTTC

d_call: NA
j_call: TRBJ1-5
v_call: TRBV6-2/TRBV6-3
cdr3_length: 16
clone_size: few
cdr3_aa: CASSYSKRGNNQPQHF
cdr3_nt: TGTGCCAGCAGTTACTCGAAGAGGGGGAACAATCAGCCCCAGCATTTT

d_call: NA
j_call: TRBJ1-4
v_call: TRBV20-1
cdr3_length: 11
clone_size: NA
cdr3_aa: CSARANEKLFF
cdr3_nt: TGCAGTGCCAGGGCTAATGAAAAACTGTTTTTT

d_call: NA
j_call: TRBJ2-5
v_call: TRBV7-9
cdr3_length: 16
clone_size: few
cdr3_aa: CASRSWQAGILETQYF
cdr3_nt: TGTGCCAGCAGAAGCTGGCAGGCAGGGATTTTGGAGACCCAGTACTTC

d_call: TRBD1
j_call: TRBJ2-1
v_call: TRBV20-1
cdr3_length: 18
clone_size: few
cdr3_aa: CSARARLFWGGTGNEQFF
cdr3_nt: TGCAGTGCTAGGGCCAGATTATTTTGGGGGGGGACAGGGAATGAGCAGTTCTTC

d_call: NA
j_call: TRBJ2-7
v_call: TRBV20-1
cdr3_length: 13
clone_size: NA
cdr3_aa: CSARGDANYEQYF
cdr3_nt: TGCAGTGCTAGAGGGGACGCTAACTACGAGCAGTACTTC

d_call: NA
j_call: TRBJ1-1
v_call: TRBV14
cdr3_length: 15
clone_size: NA
cdr3_aa: CASSQDQGSYAEAFF
cdr3_nt: TGTGCCAGCAGCCAAGATCAAGGCAGCTACGCTGAAGCTTTCTTT

d_call: NA
j_call: TRBJ2-1
v_call: TRBV28
cdr3_length: 16
clone_size: NA
cdr3_aa: CASSSPHAASYNEQFF
cdr3_nt: TGTGCCAGCAGTTCCCCTCATGCTGCCTCCTACAATGAGCAGTTCTTC

d_call: NA
j_call: TRBJ2-1
v_call: TRBV29-1
cdr3_length: 15
clone_size: many
cdr3_aa: CSVDPTGDQYNEQFF
cdr3_nt: TGCAGCGTTGACCCCACCGGGGACCAATACAATGAGCAGTTCTTC

d_call: NA
j_call: TRBJ1-5
v_call: TRBV20-1
cdr3_length: 15
clone_size: NA
cdr3_aa: CSARDHRTGNQPQHF
cdr3_nt: TGCAGTGCTAGAGATCATCGGACGGGCAATCAGCCCCAGCATTTT

d_call: NA
j_call: TRBJ1-2
v_call: TRBV4-2
cdr3_length: 15
clone_size: NA
cdr3_aa: CASSQNVEVGYGYTF
cdr3_nt: TGTGCCAGCAGCCAGAACGTGGAGGTAGGCTATGGCTACACCTTC

d_call: NA
j_call: TRBJ2-7
v_call: TRBV18
cdr3_length: 20
clone_size: NA
cdr3_aa: CASSQGQNLGGTTGDYEQYF
cdr3_nt: TGTGCCAGCTCCCAGGGACAGAATCTCGGGGGCACTACGGGGGACTACGAGCAGTACTTC

d_call: NA
j_call: TRBJ1-1
v_call: TRBV6-2/TRBV6-3
cdr3_length: 15
clone_size: few
cdr3_aa: CASSYSNRGSTEAFF
cdr3_nt: TGTGCCAGCAGTTACTCGAACCGAGGGAGCACTGAAGCTTTCTTT

d_call: TRBD2
j_call: TRBJ2-1
v_call: TRBV9
cdr3_length: 16
clone_size: few
cdr3_aa: CASSVEPSGRENEQFF
cdr3_nt: TGTGCCAGCAGCGTAGAGCCTAGCGGGAGAGAGAATGAGCAGTTCTTC

d_call: NA
j_call: TRBJ2-7
v_call: TRBV18
cdr3_length: 17
clone_size: NA
cdr3_aa: CASSPPPLTSRPYEQYF
cdr3_nt: TGTGCCAGCTCACCACCTCCTTTGACCTCCAGGCCCTACGAGCAGTACTTC

d_call: NA
j_call: TRBJ2-2
v_call: TRBV28
cdr3_length: 16
clone_size: NA
cdr3_aa: CASSLTGLLDTGELFF
cdr3_nt: TGTGCCAGCAGTTTAACCGGGCTTCTAGACACCGGGGAGCTGTTTTTT

d_call: NA
j_call: TRBJ1-6
v_call: TRBV10-3
cdr3_length: 17
clone_size: NA
cdr3_aa: CAISGGGPSSYNSPLHF
cdr3_nt: TGTGCCATCAGTGGCGGGGGCCCTAGCTCCTATAATTCACCCCTCCACTTT

d_call: TRBD1
j_call: TRBJ2-7
v_call: TRBV27
cdr3_length: 15
clone_size: NA
cdr3_aa: CASSTTGTGFYEQYF
cdr3_nt: TGTGCCAGCAGTACTACCGGGACAGGTTTCTACGAGCAGTACTTC

d_call: TRBD2
j_call: TRBJ2-1
v_call: TRBV13
cdr3_length: 14
clone_size: NA
cdr3_aa: CASRGTSPYNEQFF
cdr3_nt: TGTGCCAGCAGAGGGACTAGCCCCTACAATGAGCAGTTCTTC

d_call: NA
j_call: TRBJ2-5
v_call: TRBV2
cdr3_length: 11
clone_size: NA
cdr3_aa: CASSEQGKQYF
cdr3_nt: TGTGCCAGCAGCGAACAGGGAAAGCAGTACTTC

d_call: NA
j_call: TRBJ1-4
v_call: TRBV6-5
cdr3_length: 14
clone_size: NA
cdr3_aa: CASRPLGEGEKLFF
cdr3_nt: TGTGCCAGCAGGCCACTCGGAGAGGGTGAAAAACTGTTTTTT

d_call: NA
j_call: TRBJ2-2
v_call: TRBV20-1
cdr3_length: 15
clone_size: NA
cdr3_aa: CSARDLDLVTGELFF
cdr3_nt: TGCAGTGCTAGAGATCTGGATCTAGTCACCGGGGAGCTGTTTTTT

d_call: NA
j_call: TRBJ2-5
v_call: TRBV7-9
cdr3_length: 16
clone_size: few
cdr3_aa: CASSLGGTGSKETQYF
cdr3_nt: TGTGCCAGCAGCTTAGGAGGTACAGGGAGCAAAGAGACCCAGTACTTC

d_call: NA
j_call: TRBJ1-2
v_call: TRBV20-1
cdr3_length: 12
clone_size: NA
cdr3_aa: CRGAGANYGYTF
cdr3_nt: TGCAGAGGAGCAGGGGCGAACTATGGCTACACCTTC

d_call: TRBD1
j_call: TRBJ1-2
v_call: TRBV25-1
cdr3_length: 12
clone_size: NA
cdr3_aa: CASTNTGGGYTF
cdr3_nt: TGTGCCAGCACTAATACAGGGGGCGGCTACACCTTC

d_call: TRBD1
j_call: TRBJ2-3
v_call: TRBV6-2/TRBV6-3
cdr3_length: 14
clone_size: many
cdr3_aa: CASSQGVYLDTQYF
cdr3_nt: TGTGCCAGCAGTCAGGGGGTCTACCTAGATACGCAGTATTTT

d_call: TRBD1
j_call: TRBJ1-2
v_call: TRBV12-3/TRBV12-4
cdr3_length: 14
clone_size: many
cdr3_aa: CASSYQQGRYGYTF
cdr3_nt: TGTGCCAGCAGTTACCAACAGGGGCGGTATGGCTACACCTTC

d_call: NA
j_call: TRBJ2-3
v_call: TRBV13
cdr3_length: 17
clone_size: NA
cdr3_aa: CASSMRPWGARRDTQYF
cdr3_nt: TGTGCCAGCAGCATGAGACCTTGGGGGGCCCGTAGGGATACGCAGTATTTT

d_call: TRBD1
j_call: TRBJ1-6
v_call: TRBV5-1
cdr3_length: 14
clone_size: NA
cdr3_aa: CASRDRDYNSPLHF
cdr3_nt: TGCGCCAGTCGGGACAGAGATTATAATTCACCCCTCCACTTT

d_call: NA
j_call: TRBJ1-2
v_call: TRBV29-1
cdr3_length: 12
clone_size: NA
cdr3_aa: CSVGTGYYGYTF
cdr3_nt: TGCAGCGTTGGAACGGGCTACTATGGCTACACCTTC

d_call: NA
j_call: TRBJ1-2
v_call: TRBV27
cdr3_length: 13
clone_size: many
cdr3_aa: CASSLGGLYGYTF
cdr3_nt: TGTGCCAGCAGTTTGGGGGGGCTCTATGGCTACACCTTC

d_call: NA
j_call: TRBJ2-2
v_call: TRBV4-1
cdr3_length: 13
clone_size: few
cdr3_aa: CASSRPRAGELFF
cdr3_nt: TGCGCCAGCAGCCGGCCTCGGGCCGGGGAGCTGTTTTTT

d_call: NA
j_call: TRBJ1-2
v_call: TRBV27
cdr3_length: 15
clone_size: NA
cdr3_aa: CASSPTRTGAYGYTF
cdr3_nt: TGTGCCAGCAGTCCCACCCGAACAGGTGCCTATGGCTACACCTTC

d_call: NA
j_call: TRBJ1-1
v_call: TRBV20-1
cdr3_length: 14
clone_size: few
cdr3_aa: CSAREGAMNTEAFF
cdr3_nt: TGCAGTGCTAGAGAGGGGGCCATGAACACTGAAGCTTTCTTT

d_call: NA
j_call: TRBJ2-7
v_call: TRBV25-1
cdr3_length: 15
clone_size: NA
cdr3_aa: CGSSIAGSSYNEQYF
cdr3_nt: TGTGGCAGCAGTATCGCAGGGAGCTCCTACAATGAGCAGTACTTC

d_call: NA
j_call: TRBJ1-5
v_call: TRBV12-3/TRBV12-4
cdr3_length: 15
clone_size: few
cdr3_aa: CASSFRSGSNQPQHF
cdr3_nt: TGTGCCAGCAGTTTTAGATCAGGGAGCAATCAGCCCCAGCATTTT

d_call: TRBD1
j_call: TRBJ2-4
v_call: TRBV10-3
cdr3_length: 14
clone_size: NA
cdr3_aa: CAISDLDRTGEQYF
cdr3_nt: TGTGCCATCAGTGATTTGGACAGGACAGGGGAGCAGTACTTC

d_call: TRBD2
j_call: TRBJ2-7
v_call: TRBV20-1
cdr3_length: 15
clone_size: few
cdr3_aa: CSARDEAGAPYEQYF
cdr3_nt: TGCAGTGCTAGAGATGAAGCGGGGGCACCCTACGAGCAGTACTTC

d_call: TRBD1
j_call: TRBJ1-1
v_call: TRBV5-1
cdr3_length: 16
clone_size: NA
cdr3_aa: CASSLRTGNLNTEAFF
cdr3_nt: TGCGCCAGCAGCTTGAGGACAGGTAATCTGAACACTGAAGCTTTCTTT

d_call: NA
j_call: TRBJ1-2
v_call: TRBV11-2
cdr3_length: 15
clone_size: NA
cdr3_aa: CASSPYPLREGGYTF
cdr3_nt: TGTGCCAGCAGCCCGTATCCCCTCAGGGAAGGAGGCTACACCTTC

d_call: NA
j_call: TRBJ2-5
v_call: TRBV18
cdr3_length: 12
clone_size: NA
cdr3_aa: CASSPWVETQYF
cdr3_nt: TGTGCCAGCTCACCCTGGGTGGAGACCCAGTACTTC

d_call: TRBD2
j_call: TRBJ2-7
v_call: TRBV28
cdr3_length: 15
clone_size: NA
cdr3_aa: CASSSELAGGYEQYF
cdr3_nt: TGTGCCAGCAGTTCGGAACTAGCGGGAGGGTACGAGCAGTACTTC

d_call: NA
j_call: TRBJ1-3
v_call: TRBV18
cdr3_length: 15
clone_size: few
cdr3_aa: CASSPPGVSGNTIYF
cdr3_nt: TGTGCCAGCTCACCACCGGGGGTCTCTGGAAACACCATATATTTT

d_call: NA
j_call: TRBJ2-5
v_call: TRBV7-8
cdr3_length: 13
clone_size: few
cdr3_aa: CASNRNSEETQYF
cdr3_nt: TGTGCCAGCAACAGGAACTCGGAAGAGACCCAGTACTTC